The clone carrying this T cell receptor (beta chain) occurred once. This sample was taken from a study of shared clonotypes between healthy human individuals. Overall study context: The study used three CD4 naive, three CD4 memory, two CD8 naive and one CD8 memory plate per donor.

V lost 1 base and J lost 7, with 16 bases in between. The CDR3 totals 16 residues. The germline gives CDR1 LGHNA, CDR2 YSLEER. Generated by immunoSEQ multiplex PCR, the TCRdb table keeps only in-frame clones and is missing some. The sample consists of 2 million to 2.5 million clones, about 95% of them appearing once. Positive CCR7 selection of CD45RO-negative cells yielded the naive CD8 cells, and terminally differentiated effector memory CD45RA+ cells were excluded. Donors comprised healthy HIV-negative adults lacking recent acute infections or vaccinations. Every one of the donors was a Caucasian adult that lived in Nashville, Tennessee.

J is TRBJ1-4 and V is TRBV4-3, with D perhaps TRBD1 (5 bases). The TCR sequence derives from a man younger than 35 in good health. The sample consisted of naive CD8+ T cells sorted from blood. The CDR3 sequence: CASSQVIDRLGEKLFF. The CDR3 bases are TGCGCCAGCAGCCAAGTCATCGACAGACTCGGTGAAAAACTGTTTTTT.